Listed below are T cell receptor beta chains from one sample, sequenced in a study of beta chain features in type 1 diabetes. The method was immunoSEQ multiplex PCR; TCRdb's version includes in-frame clones alone and lacks a portion of them. The sample shows roughly 180,000 clones, around 8% of them seen only once. The sample taken for sequencing was central memory CD4+ T cells from blood. The receptor source for this set is a woman aged 40 to 50 with type 1 diabetes. The CDR3 runs from the conserved cysteine through the conserved F or W. D genes are given only for firm matches. The size of a clone is reported for some rows only, either as once, few or many, or as a class for expanded clones.

J gene,CDR3 length,V gene,clone size,D gene,CDR3 DNA,CDR3 protein
TRBJ2-2,15,TRBV29-1,.,TRBD2,TGCAGCGTCCCGACTAGCGGGAGGAACACCGGGGAGCTGTTTTTT,CSVPTSGRNTGELFF
TRBJ1-3,14,TRBV13,.,.,TGTGCCAGCAGCTTCCGGGGTTCTGGAAACACCATATATTTT,CASSFRGSGNTIYF
TRBJ2-7,14,TRBV30,many,.,TGTGCCTGGAAAGTCTCCGGTTTTGGGGCAGAGCAGTACTTC,CAWKVSGFGAEQYF
TRBJ2-7,15,TRBV4-1,.,TRBD2,TGCGCCAGCAGCCAAGATGAGCGGGGAACCTACGAGCAGTACTTC,CASSQDERGTYEQYF
TRBJ1-6,18,TRBV4-2,few,.,TGTGCCAGCAGCCAAGGAGGAGTAGGCCCAGGGGATAATTCACCCCTCCACTTT,CASSQGGVGPGDNSPLHF
TRBJ1-2,14,TRBV28,few,TRBD1,TGTGCCAGCAGTACCCGACAGGGAAACTATGGCTACACCTTC,CASSTRQGNYGYTF
TRBJ1-1,20,TRBV4-3,few,TRBD1,TGCGCCAGCAGCCAAGATCTCAGCTCCTGGGACAGGGTCACGAAGACTGAAGCTTTCTTT,CASSQDLSSWDRVTKTEAFF
TRBJ2-7,16,TRBV18,few,TRBD1,TGTGCCAGCTCACCACCGGGGACAGGGGGCAGGGACGAGCAGTACTTC,CASSPPGTGGRDEQYF
TRBJ2-7,18,TRBV7-6,few,TRBD2,TGTGCCAGCAGCTACCCGGGACTAGCGGGAGTAAACTCCTACGAGCAGTACTTC,CASSYPGLAGVNSYEQYF
TRBJ1-1,13,TRBV7-2,.,TRBD1,TGTGCCAGCAGCTTCGACAGGGTCACTGAAGCTTTCTTT,CASSFDRVTEAFF
TRBJ2-7,13,TRBV6-5,.,.,TGTGCCAGCAGTGACTCACCGCGGTACGAGCAGTACTTC,CASSDSPRYEQYF
TRBJ1-4,15,TRBV30,.,.,TGTGCCTGGAGTACCTGGACAGAGAATTATGAAAAACTGTTTTTT,CAWSTWTENYEKLFF
TRBJ2-1,16,TRBV6-1,few,TRBD1,TGTGCCAGCAGTGTTTCCGGGACAGCAGGGCTCAATGAGCAGTTCTTC,CASSVSGTAGLNEQFF
TRBJ1-5,15,TRBV4-1,few,TRBD1,TGCGCCAGCAGCCAGTCCCGGGACAGGGCTGAGCCCCAGCATTTT,CASSQSRDRAEPQHF
TRBJ2-5,15,TRBV28,few,TRBD2,TGTGCCACCAGACCGACTAGCGGGGGACAAGAGACCCAGTACTTC,CATRPTSGGQETQYF
TRBJ2-2,14,TRBV2,.,TRBD1,TGTGCCAGTGTACGGGACAGTTACACCGGGGAGCTGTTTTTT,CASVRDSYTGELFF
TRBJ2-1,11,TRBV5-1,.,.,TGCGCCAGCAGCTTGGCTCATGAGCAGTTCTTC,CASSLAHEQFF
TRBJ2-5,12,TRBV7-2,.,.,TGTGCCAGCAGCTTCGGCCAAGAGACCCAGTACTTC,CASSFGQETQYF
TRBJ1-1,13,TRBV6-5,.,.,TGTGCCAGCAGTTACTCCCCCGAGACTGAAGCTTTCTTT,CASSYSPETEAFF
TRBJ2-1,13,TRBV7-9,many,TRBD2,TGTGCCAGCGTGAGGGAGGGAGGACGGGAGCAGTTCTTC,CASVREGGREQFF
TRBJ1-5,13,TRBV7-2,few,.,TGTGCCAGCAGCTTAGGGGGGGGGAGTCCCCAGCATTTT,CASSLGGGSPQHF
TRBJ2-3,14,TRBV27,few,TRBD1,TGTGCCAGCGGCAGACAGGGGGCCGCAGATACGCAGTATTTT,CASGRQGAADTQYF
TRBJ1-4,14,TRBV7-9,once,TRBD1,TGTGCCAGCAGTTCTGACAGGGGCGGTGAAAAACTGTTTTTT,CASSSDRGGEKLFF
TRBJ1-5,19,TRBV5-1,.,.,TGCGCCAGCAGCTTGATCGGAGCATCCGTTGCCCATAACAATCAGCCCCAGCATTTT,CASSLIGASVAHNNQPQHF
TRBJ1-2,12,TRBV7-9,many,.,TGTGCCAGCAGCGGAGGGAACTATGGCTACACCTTC,CASSGGNYGYTF
TRBJ2-2,16,TRBV9,.,.,TGTGCCAGCAGCCGCTCGGGGACATCGAACACCGGGGAGCTGTTTTTT,CASSRSGTSNTGELFF
TRBJ2-5,15,TRBV5-6,few,TRBD2,TGTGCCAGCAGCGCGACTAGCGGGGGGGAGGAGACCCAGTACTTC,CASSATSGGEETQYF
TRBJ2-1,14,TRBV2,.,TRBD2,TGTGCCAGCATCTCGGGACGGGAGGCTCATGAGCAGTTCTTC,CASISGREAHEQFF
TRBJ2-3,16,TRBV30,once,TRBD2,TGTGCCTGGGGTGGACTGCGGACCAGGGAGGGAGATACGCAGTATTTT,CAWGGLRTREGDTQYF
TRBJ1-3,15,TRBV6-6,.,.,TGTGCCAGCAGTGCCGACAGCCGCTCTGGAAACACCATATATTTT,CASSADSRSGNTIYF
TRBJ1-2,13,TRBV29-1,.,TRBD1,TGCAGCTTTGAGGGACAGGGTAACTATGGCTACACCTTC,CSFEGQGNYGYTF
TRBJ2-2,14,TRBV2,.,TRBD1,TGTGCCTGCTCTCCGGACAGGCTCTCCGGGGAGCTGTTTTTT,CACSPDRLSGELFF
TRBJ1-2,14,TRBV28,few,.,TGTGCCAGCAGTTCCCCCGCGGAGAACTATGGCTACACCTTC,CASSSPAENYGYTF
TRBJ2-3,17,TRBV4-1,.,TRBD1,TGCGCCAGCAGCCAACTCCAAACTGGACAGGGGAGGAATACGCAGTATTTT,CASSQLQTGQGRNTQYF
TRBJ1-5,14,TRBV28,.,TRBD1,TGTGCCAGCAGTAAGAACAGGGGCCCGGAGCCCCAGCATTTT,CASSKNRGPEPQHF
TRBJ2-7,14,TRBV2,.,.,TGTGCCAGCAATCGGGACGGGGGTGGAAACGAGCAGTACTTC,CASNRDGGGNEQYF
TRBJ2-1,16,TRBV5-4,.,TRBD1,TGTGCCAGCAGCAGAGCTTCGGGACAGCTTTACAATGAGCAGTTCTTC,CASSRASGQLYNEQFF
TRBJ1-1,12,TRBV28,few,TRBD1,TGTGCCAGCAGTTTCCCGGGACAGGAAGCTTTCTTT,CASSFPGQEAFF
TRBJ1-2,13,TRBV7-9,few,.,TGTGCCAGCAGCTTTTTGGGCATCGATGGCTACACCTTC,CASSFLGIDGYTF
TRBJ2-1,14,TRBV29-1,few,.,TGCAGCGTTGAAGATGGGGGACTGAGCAATGAGCAGTTCTTC,CSVEDGGLSNEQFF
TRBJ2-5,13,TRBV7-3,few,TRBD1,TGTGCCAGCAGCCCTACAGGGGAAGAGACCCAGTACTTC,CASSPTGEETQYF
TRBJ1-1,13,TRBV11-2,few,.,TGTGCCAGCACGGAGGTCTGGAACACTGAAGCTTTCTTT,CASTEVWNTEAFF
TRBJ1-5,13,TRBV2,.,.,TGTGCCAGCAGCATTTCCAGGGATCAGCCCCAGCATTTT,CASSISRDQPQHF
TRBJ1-2,12,TRBV28,.,.,TGTGCCAGCACCCGAAGGACAGATGGCTACACCTTC,CASTRRTDGYTF
TRBJ2-7,15,TRBV6-5,few,.,TGTGCCAGCAGTTACTCTGGGCAGCTCGCCTACGAGCAGTACTTC,CASSYSGQLAYEQYF
TRBJ2-1,14,TRBV7-6,few,.,TGTGCCAGCAGCCGATCGGAAGTCAGGGATGAGCAGTTCTTC,CASSRSEVRDEQFF
TRBJ2-5,14,TRBV6-5,few,TRBD2,TGTGCCAGCACGGGGGGTGGCAGCCAAGGGACCCAGTACTTC,CASTGGGSQGTQYF
TRBJ2-5,15,TRBV6-5,.,TRBD2,TGTGCCAGCAGTTACTCGGGGAGGGACCAAGAGACCCAGTACTTC,CASSYSGRDQETQYF
TRBJ1-2,13,TRBV18,.,TRBD1,TGTGCCAGCTCACCGGGACAGGACCATGGCTACACCTTC,CASSPGQDHGYTF
TRBJ1-5,13,TRBV18,.,TRBD1,TGTGCCAGCTCAGCCGGGACAGTTCAGCCCCAGCATTTT,CASSAGTVQPQHF
TRBJ1-2,13,TRBV4-3,.,.,TGCGCCAGCAGCCGAACAGGGTTAGCTGGCTACACCTTC,CASSRTGLAGYTF
TRBJ1-1,14,TRBV30,.,TRBD1,TGTGCCTGGAGTCCACGGGACAGGGACACTGAAGCTTTCTTT,CAWSPRDRDTEAFF
TRBJ2-3,14,TRBV29-1,few,TRBD1,TGCAGCACCCGCAGGGGGTCTAGCACAGATACGCAGTATTTT,CSTRRGSSTDTQYF
TRBJ1-6,18,TRBV4-1,few,.,TGCGCCAGCAGCCAAGACGTCTCGGGCGGAGGCGATAATTCACCCCTCCACTTT,CASSQDVSGGGDNSPLHF
TRBJ2-6,19,TRBV19,.,TRBD1,TGTGCCAGTAGTTTAACCCCCCGGGACAGGATCCCTGGGGCCAACGTCCTGACTTTC,CASSLTPRDRIPGANVLTF
TRBJ1-1,13,TRBV2,few,.,TGTGCCAGCAGAGTGGGGCGGAACACTGAAGCTTTCTTT,CASRVGRNTEAFF
TRBJ2-7,16,TRBV13,few,TRBD1,TGTGCCAGCAGCTTAGGCCTTGGGGGACAGCTATACGAGCAGTACTTC,CASSLGLGGQLYEQYF